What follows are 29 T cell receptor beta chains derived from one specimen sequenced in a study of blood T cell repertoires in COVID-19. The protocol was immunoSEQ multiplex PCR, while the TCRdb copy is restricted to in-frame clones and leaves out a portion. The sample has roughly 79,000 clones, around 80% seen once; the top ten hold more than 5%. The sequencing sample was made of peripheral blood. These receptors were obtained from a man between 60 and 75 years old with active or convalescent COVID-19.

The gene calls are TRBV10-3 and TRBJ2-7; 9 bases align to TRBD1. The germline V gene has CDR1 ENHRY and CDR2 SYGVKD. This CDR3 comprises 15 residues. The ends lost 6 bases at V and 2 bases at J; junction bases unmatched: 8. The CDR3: CAISGGTGPTYEQYF. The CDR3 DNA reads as TGTGCCATCAGCGGGGGGACAGGGCCAACCTACGAGCAGTACTTC.

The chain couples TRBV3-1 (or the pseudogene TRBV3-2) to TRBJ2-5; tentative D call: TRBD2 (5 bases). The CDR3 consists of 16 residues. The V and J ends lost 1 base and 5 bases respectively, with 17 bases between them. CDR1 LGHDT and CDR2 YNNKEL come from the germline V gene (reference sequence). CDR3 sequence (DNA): TGTGCCAGCAGCCAAGCTGGAAAACGGGGTTTGGAGACCCAGTACTTC. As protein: CASSQAGKRGLETQYF.

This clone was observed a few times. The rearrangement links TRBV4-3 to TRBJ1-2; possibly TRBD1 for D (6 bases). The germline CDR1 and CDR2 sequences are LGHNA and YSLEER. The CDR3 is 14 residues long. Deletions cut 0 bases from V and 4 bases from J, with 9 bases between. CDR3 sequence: CASSQDAGAYGYTF. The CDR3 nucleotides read TGCGCCAGCAGCCAAGATGCAGGGGCCTATGGCTACACCTTC.

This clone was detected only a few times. CDR3 bases: TGTGCCAGCAGCCGGACAGGGGGCCTCTCCTACGAGCAGTACTTC. Encoded protein: CASSRTGGLSYEQYF. The chain carries TRBV6-2 or TRBV6-3 and TRBJ2-7, with 11 positions matching TRBD1. Germline CDR1 and CDR2: MNHEY and SVGEGT. The V gene end was trimmed by 6 bases and the J gene end by 0 bases; junction bases not matched to a gene: 4. The CDR3 has 15 residues.

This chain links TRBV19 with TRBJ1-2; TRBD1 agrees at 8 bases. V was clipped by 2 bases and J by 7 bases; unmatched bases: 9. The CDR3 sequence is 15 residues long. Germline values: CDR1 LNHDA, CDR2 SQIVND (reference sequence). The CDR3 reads CASSIQGGQGFGYTF. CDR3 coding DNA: TGTGCCAGTAGTATACAGGGTGGACAGGGATTTGGCTACACCTTC.

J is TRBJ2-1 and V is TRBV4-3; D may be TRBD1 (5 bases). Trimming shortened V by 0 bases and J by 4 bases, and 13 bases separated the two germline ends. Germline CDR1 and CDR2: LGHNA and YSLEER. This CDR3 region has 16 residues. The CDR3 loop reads CASSQDLRTLYNEQFF. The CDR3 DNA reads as TGCGCCAGCAGCCAAGATCTAAGGACACTTTACAATGAGCAGTTCTTC.

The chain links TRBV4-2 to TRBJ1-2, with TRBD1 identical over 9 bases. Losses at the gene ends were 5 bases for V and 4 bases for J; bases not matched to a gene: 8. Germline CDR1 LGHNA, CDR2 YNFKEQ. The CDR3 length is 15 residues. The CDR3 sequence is CASSETGGWSYGYTF. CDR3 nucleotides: TGTGCCAGCAGCGAGACAGGGGGGTGGAGCTATGGCTACACCTTC.

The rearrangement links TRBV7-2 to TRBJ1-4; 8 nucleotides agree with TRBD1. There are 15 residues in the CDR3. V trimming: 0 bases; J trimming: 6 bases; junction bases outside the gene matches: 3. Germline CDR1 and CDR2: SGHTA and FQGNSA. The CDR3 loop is CASSLAGQGHEKLFF. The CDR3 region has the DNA TGTGCCAGCAGCTTAGCTGGACAGGGTCATGAAAAACTGTTTTTT. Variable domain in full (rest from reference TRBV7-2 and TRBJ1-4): GAGVSQSPSNKVTEKGKDVELRCDPISGHTALYWYRQSLGQGLEFLIYFQGNSAPDKSGLPSDRFSAERTGGSVSTLTIQRTQQEDSAVYLCASSLAGQGHEKLFFGSGTQLSVL.

The CDR3 bases are TGTGCCAGCTCACCGGGCGGGGGGAGCTCCTACAATGAGCAGTTCTTC. The encoded protein is CASSPGGGSSYNEQFF. The V and J genes are TRBV18 and TRBJ2-1, with 8 bases fitting TRBD2. The CDR3 covers 16 residues. CDR1 is KGHSH and CDR2 is LQKENI in the germline V gene. Trimming removed 3 bases from V and 0 bases from J; junction bases left unmatched: 4. Full variable domain (missing parts from reference TRBV18 and TRBJ2-1): NAGVMQNPRHLVRRRGQEARLRCSPMKGHSHVYWYRQLPEEGLKFMVYLQKENIIDESGMPKERFSAEFPKEGPSILRIQQVVRGDSAAYFCASSPGGGSSYNEQFFGPGTRLTVL.

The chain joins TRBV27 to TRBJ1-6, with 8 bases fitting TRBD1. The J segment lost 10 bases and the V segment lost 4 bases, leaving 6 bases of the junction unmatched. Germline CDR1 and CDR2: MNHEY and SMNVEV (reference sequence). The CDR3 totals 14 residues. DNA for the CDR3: TGTGCCAGCAGTTCGAACAGGGGGACCTCACCCCTCCACTTT. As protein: CASSSNRGTSPLHF.

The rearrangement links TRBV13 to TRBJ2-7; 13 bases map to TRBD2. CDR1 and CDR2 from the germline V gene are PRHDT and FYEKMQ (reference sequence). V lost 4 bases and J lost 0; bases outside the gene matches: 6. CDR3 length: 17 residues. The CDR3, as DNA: TGTGCCAGCAGCTATTTCCGGACTAGCGGGGGCTCCTACGAGCAGTACTTC. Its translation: CASSYFRTSGGSYEQYF.

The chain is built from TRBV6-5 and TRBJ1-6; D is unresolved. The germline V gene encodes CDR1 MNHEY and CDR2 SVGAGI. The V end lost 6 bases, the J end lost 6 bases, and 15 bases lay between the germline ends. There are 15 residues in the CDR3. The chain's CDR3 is CASSRGPAPNSPLHF. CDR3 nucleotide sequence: TGTGCCAGCAGCCGCGGGCCCGCTCCTAATTCACCCCTCCACTTT.

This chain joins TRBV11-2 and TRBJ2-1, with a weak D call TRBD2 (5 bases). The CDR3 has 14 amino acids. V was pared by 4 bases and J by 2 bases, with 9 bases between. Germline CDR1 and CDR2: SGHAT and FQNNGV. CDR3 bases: TGTGCCAGCAGCTCTAGCAGCGCCTACAATGAGCAGTTCTTC. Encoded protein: CASSSSSAYNEQFF.

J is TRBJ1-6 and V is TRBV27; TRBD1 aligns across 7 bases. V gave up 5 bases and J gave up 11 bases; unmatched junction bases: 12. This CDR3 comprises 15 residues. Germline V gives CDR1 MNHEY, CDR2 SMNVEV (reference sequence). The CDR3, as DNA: TGTGCCAGCAGTCCGCGAACAGGGGCCCAACCACCCCTCCACTTT. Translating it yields CASSPRTGAQPPLHF.

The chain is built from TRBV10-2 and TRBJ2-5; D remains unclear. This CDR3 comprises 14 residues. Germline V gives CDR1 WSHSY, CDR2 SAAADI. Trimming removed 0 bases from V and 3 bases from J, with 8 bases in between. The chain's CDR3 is CASSESRVKETQYF. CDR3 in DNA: TGCGCCAGCAGTGAGTCGAGAGTGAAAGAGACCCAGTACTTC.

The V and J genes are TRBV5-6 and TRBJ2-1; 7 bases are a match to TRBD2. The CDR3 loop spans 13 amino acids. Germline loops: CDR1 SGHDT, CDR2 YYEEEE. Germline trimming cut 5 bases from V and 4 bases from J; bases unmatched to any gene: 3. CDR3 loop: CASRSGLYNEQFF. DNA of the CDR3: TGTGCCAGCAGGTCGGGACTATACAATGAGCAGTTCTTC. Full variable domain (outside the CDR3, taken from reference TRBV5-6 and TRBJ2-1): DAGVTQSPTHLIKTRGQQVTLRCSPKSGHDTVSWYQQALGQGPQFIFQYYEEEERQRGNFPDRFSGHQFPNYSSELNVNALLLGDSALYLCASRSGLYNEQFFGPGTRLTVL.

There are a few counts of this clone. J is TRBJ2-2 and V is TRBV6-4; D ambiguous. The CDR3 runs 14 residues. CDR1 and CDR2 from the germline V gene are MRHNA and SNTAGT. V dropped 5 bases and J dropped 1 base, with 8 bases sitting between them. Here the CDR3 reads CASSKQENTGELFF. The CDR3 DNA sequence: TGTGCCAGCAGTAAGCAGGAGAACACCGGGGAGCTGTTTTTT.

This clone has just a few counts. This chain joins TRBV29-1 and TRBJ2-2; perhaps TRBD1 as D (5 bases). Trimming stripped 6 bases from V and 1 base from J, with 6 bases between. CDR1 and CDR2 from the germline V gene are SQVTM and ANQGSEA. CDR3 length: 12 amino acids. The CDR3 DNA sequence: TGCAGCGTAGGACAGAACACCGGGGAGCTGTTTTTT. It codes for CSVGQNTGELFF.

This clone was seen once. CDR3 nucleotides: TGTGCCAGCAGCTTAACAGGGGGCGCTGAGACCCAGTACTTC. It codes for CASSLTGGAETQYF. The chain carries TRBV7-8 and TRBJ2-5, with 9 bases lining up with TRBD1. Trimming took 2 bases from V and 5 from J; bases not matched to a gene: 3. Per germline, CDR1 SGHVS and CDR2 FQNEAQ. The CDR3 runs 14 residues.

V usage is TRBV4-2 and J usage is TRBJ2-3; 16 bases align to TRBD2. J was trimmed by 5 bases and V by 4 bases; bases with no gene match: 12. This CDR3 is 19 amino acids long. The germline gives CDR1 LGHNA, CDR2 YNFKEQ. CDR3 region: CASSPQGTSGGAGIDTQYF. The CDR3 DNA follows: TGTGCCAGCAGCCCACAAGGGACTAGCGGGGGGGCCGGGATAGATACGCAGTATTTT.

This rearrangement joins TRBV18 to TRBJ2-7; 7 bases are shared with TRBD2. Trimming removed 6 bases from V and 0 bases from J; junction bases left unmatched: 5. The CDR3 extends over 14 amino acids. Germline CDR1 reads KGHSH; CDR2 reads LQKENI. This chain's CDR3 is CASSHSSGSYEQYF. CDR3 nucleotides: TGTGCCAGCTCTCACTCTAGCGGCTCCTACGAGCAGTACTTC.

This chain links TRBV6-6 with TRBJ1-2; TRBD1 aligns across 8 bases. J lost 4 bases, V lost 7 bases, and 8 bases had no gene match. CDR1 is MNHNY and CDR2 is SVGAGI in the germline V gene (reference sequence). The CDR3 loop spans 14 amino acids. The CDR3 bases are TGTGCCAGCACCGAGACGACAGGGGTCTATGGCTACACCTTC. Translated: CASTETTGVYGYTF.

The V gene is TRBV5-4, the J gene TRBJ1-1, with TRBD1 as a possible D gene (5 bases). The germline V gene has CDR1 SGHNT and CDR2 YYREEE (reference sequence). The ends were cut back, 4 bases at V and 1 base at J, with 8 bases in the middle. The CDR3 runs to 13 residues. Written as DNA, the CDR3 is TGTGCCAGCAGCCACCAGGGGAACACTGAAGCTTTCTTT. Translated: CASSHQGNTEAFF.

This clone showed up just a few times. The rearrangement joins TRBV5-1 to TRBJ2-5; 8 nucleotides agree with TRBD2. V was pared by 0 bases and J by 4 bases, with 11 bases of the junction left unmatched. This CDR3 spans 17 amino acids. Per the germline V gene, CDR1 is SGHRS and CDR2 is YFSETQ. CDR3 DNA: TGCGCCAGCAGCTTGGTCTTGGCGGGGGGAATTGGAGAGACCCAGTACTTC. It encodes CASSLVLAGGIGETQYF.

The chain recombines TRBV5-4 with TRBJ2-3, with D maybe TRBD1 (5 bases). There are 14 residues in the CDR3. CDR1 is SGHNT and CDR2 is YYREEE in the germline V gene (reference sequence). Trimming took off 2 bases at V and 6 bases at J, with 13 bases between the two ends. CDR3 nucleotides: TGTGCCAGCAGCTTCCCCCAGGGTGCGGATACGCAGTATTTT. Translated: CASSFPQGADTQYF.

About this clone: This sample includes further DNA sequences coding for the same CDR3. The CDR3 region has the DNA TGTGCCAGCAGGACAGGGAGGAATGAGCAGTTCTTC. This translates into CASRTGRNEQFF. V usage is TRBV12-3 or TRBV12-4 and J usage is TRBJ2-1, with a tentative D call TRBD1 (7 bases). V was shortened by 6 bases and J by 7 bases, with 10 bases between the two germline ends. The CDR3 covers 12 residues.

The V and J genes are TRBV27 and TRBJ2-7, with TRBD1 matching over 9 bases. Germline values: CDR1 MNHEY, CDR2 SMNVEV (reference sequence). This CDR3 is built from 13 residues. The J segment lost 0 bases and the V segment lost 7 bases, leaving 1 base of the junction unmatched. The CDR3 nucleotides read TGTGCCAGCAAGACAGGGGGCTCCTACGAGCAGTACTTC. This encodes CASKTGGSYEQYF.

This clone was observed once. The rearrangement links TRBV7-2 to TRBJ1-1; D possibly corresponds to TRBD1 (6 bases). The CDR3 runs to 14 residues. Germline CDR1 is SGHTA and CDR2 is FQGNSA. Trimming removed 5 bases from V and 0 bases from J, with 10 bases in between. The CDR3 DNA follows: TGTGCCAGCAGCCAGGGGTCGTTGAACACTGAAGCTTTCTTT. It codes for CASSQGSLNTEAFF. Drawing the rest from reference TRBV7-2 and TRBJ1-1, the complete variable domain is GAGVSQSPSNKVTEKGKDVELRCDPISGHTALYWYRQSLGQGLEFLIYFQGNSAPDKSGLPSDRFSAERTGGSVSTLTIQRTQQEDSAVYLCASSQGSLNTEAFFGQGTRLTVV.

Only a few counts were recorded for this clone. The CDR3 region is CASSLVRGTLTDTQYF. The CDR3 nucleotides are TGTGCCAGCAGCTTGGTACGGGGAACCCTGACAGATACGCAGTATTTT. The chain is built from TRBV5-5 and TRBJ2-3, with D tentatively TRBD2 (5 bases). The CDR3 runs 16 residues. The germline CDR1 and CDR2 sequences are SGHKS and YYEKEE (reference sequence). The ends were cut back, 0 bases at V and 3 bases at J, with 14 bases in the middle.